This entry lists 13 T cell receptor beta chains sequenced from one sample in a study of control samples from healthy donors and cancer patients. TCRdb's table, derived via immunoSEQ multiplex PCR, lists solely in-frame clones and lacks some. The table lists 68,000 or so clones, about 83% of them singletons. The sequenced sample consisted of blood. These receptors were obtained from a man between 60 and 75 years old in good health.

The chain links TRBV4-3 to TRBJ1-2, with D uncertain. The V end lost 6 bases, the J end lost 7 bases, and 12 bases lay between the germline ends. Germline V gene sequence: CDR1 LGHNA, CDR2 YSLEER. The CDR3 has 12 amino acids. The CDR3 sequence: CASSSIGGGYTF. CDR3 in DNA: TGCGCCAGCAGTTCCATCGGCGGTGGCTACACCTTC.

The chain carries TRBV4-3 and TRBJ2-1, with 10 bases fitting TRBD2. The junction had 1 base not matched to a gene; V was cut back by 0 bases and J by 5 bases. Germline V gene sequence: CDR1 LGHNA, CDR2 YSLEER. This CDR3 is built from 15 residues. The CDR3 coding sequence is TGCGCCAGCAGCCAAGAACTAGCGGGAAACAATGAGCAGTTCTTC. Residues: CASSQELAGNNEQFF.

The rearrangement joins TRBV7-3 to TRBJ2-1; 12 nucleotides align to TRBD2. The CDR3 covers 16 residues. Germline values: CDR1 SGHTA, CDR2 FQGTGA. With 5 bases clipped from V and 5 bases from J, the junction kept 7 bases outside the gene matches. CDR3 region: CASSRLAGESHNEQFF. The CDR3 DNA sequence: TGTGCCAGCAGCCGACTAGCGGGAGAGTCCCACAATGAGCAGTTCTTC.

V and J are TRBV2 and TRBJ1-5, with TRBD1 as a possible D gene (6 bases). Germline CDR1 and CDR2: SNHLY and FYNNEI. The CDR3 sequence is 14 residues long. Trimming left V 6 bases short and J 0 bases short, with 9 bases between. DNA for the CDR3: TGTGCCAGCAGAGGACAGTATAGCAATCAGCCCCAGCATTTT. It yields the protein CASRGQYSNQPQHF.

This chain links TRBV7-3 with TRBJ2-7; TRBD2 matches at 7 bases. There are 13 residues in the CDR3. Germline V lookup: CDR1 SGHTA, CDR2 FQGTGA. Trimming cost V 5 bases and J 5 bases; bases outside gene matches: 6. The CDR3 here is CASSQIRGDEQYF. The CDR3, as DNA: TGTGCCAGCAGCCAGATTCGGGGGGACGAGCAGTACTTC.

The chain links TRBV7-2 to TRBJ1-4; D perhaps matches TRBD1 (5 bases). Trimming stripped 2 bases from V and 3 bases from J, with 10 bases between. The CDR3 is made up of 15 amino acids. Germline lookup yields CDR1 SGHTA and CDR2 FQGNSA. In nucleotides, the CDR3 is TGTGCCAGCAGCTTAACAGGATCAGCTAATGAAAAACTGTTTTTT. As protein: CASSLTGSANEKLFF.

The chain couples TRBV16 to TRBJ2-2, with a possible D match to TRBD2 (6 bases). Looked up from germline, CDR1 is KGHSY and CDR2 is FQNENV. The V gene lost 7 bases and the J gene lost 0 bases, with 15 bases spanning the gap. CDR3 size: 16 residues. The CDR3 DNA reads TGTGCCAGCACGGGACTCCTATTCTCGAACACCGGGGAGCTGTTTTTT. This encodes CASTGLLFSNTGELFF.

This chain joins TRBV6-5 and TRBJ2-1, with D tentatively TRBD2 (6 bases). V was shortened by 4 bases and J by 4 bases, with 14 bases between the two germline ends. From germline, CDR1 is MNHEY and CDR2 SVGAGI. This CDR3 contains 15 residues. The CDR3 nucleotides read TGTGCCAGCAGTTCCTCCGGGAGACCTTACAATGAGCAGTTCTTC. It codes for CASSSSGRPYNEQFF.

The V call is TRBV6-2 or TRBV6-3, the J call TRBJ2-1; 7 bases fit TRBD2. Germline CDR1 is MNHEY and CDR2 is SVGEGT. This CDR3 has 15 amino acids. After removal of 6 bases from V and 7 bases from J, the junction contained 12 bases not matched to a gene. In DNA form, the CDR3 reads TGTGCCAGCAGCCCTGGACTAGTTGTCGGTAATGAGCAGTTCTTC. Its translation: CASSPGLVVGNEQFF.

This chain links TRBV5-6 with TRBJ1-1; D is unresolved. The CDR3 length is 15 residues. Germline loops: CDR1 SGHDT, CDR2 YYEEEE. V dropped 0 bases and J dropped 4 bases, with 13 bases sitting between them. The CDR3 DNA is TGTGCCAGCAGCTTGGATTTATCTACTACCACTGAAGCTTTCTTT. Translation gives CASSLDLSTTTEAFF.

This chain joins TRBV6-5 and TRBJ1-4, with D maybe TRBD1 (5 bases). The CDR3 sequence is 15 residues long. Germline V gene lookup returns CDR1 MNHEY and CDR2 SVGAGI. V lost 0 bases and J lost 6, with 11 bases in between. CDR3 nucleotide sequence: TGTGCCAGCAGTTACTCAGCTTCAGGGTATGAAAAACTGTTTTTT. It encodes CASSYSASGYEKLFF.

This chain connects TRBV7-2 to TRBJ2-7, with 16 bases lining up with TRBD2. After removal of 4 bases from V and 2 bases from J, the junction contained 8 bases not matched to a gene. The CDR3 covers 18 residues. Germline values: CDR1 SGHTA, CDR2 FQGNSA. DNA for the CDR3: TGTGCCAGCAGCTCTAGGGCCGGGACTAGCGGGAGGGCCTACGAGCAGTACTTC. It yields the protein CASSSRAGTSGRAYEQYF.

This chain connects TRBV20-1 to TRBJ1-1; D is unclear. This CDR3 is 11 amino acids long. V shed 0 bases and J shed 8 bases, with 7 bases lying between them. Germline V gene lookup returns CDR1 DFQATT and CDR2 SNEGSKA (reference sequence). This CDR3 reads CSARDGPEAFF. CDR3 in DNA: TGCAGTGCTAGAGACGGGCCAGAAGCTTTCTTT.